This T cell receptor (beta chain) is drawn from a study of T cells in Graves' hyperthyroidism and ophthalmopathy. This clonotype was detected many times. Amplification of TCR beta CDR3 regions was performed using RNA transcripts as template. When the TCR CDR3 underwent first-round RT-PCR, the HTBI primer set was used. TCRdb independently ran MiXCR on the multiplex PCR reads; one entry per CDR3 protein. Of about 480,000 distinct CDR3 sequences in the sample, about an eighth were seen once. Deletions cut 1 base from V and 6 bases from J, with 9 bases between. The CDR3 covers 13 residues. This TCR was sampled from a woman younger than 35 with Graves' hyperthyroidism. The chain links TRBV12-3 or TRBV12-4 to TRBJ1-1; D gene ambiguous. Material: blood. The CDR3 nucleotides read TGTGCCAGCAGTTTAGGGGGATCACCTGAAGCTTTCTTT. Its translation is CASSLGGSPEAFF.